The 17 T cell receptor beta chains below come from one sample, sequenced in a study of T cells in Graves' hyperthyroidism and ophthalmopathy (dated by TCRdb to between 2018 and 2020). Library construction relied on multiplex PCR. TCRdb lists the instrument as Illumina HiSeq 2000. TCR beta CDR3 regions were amplified from RNA transcripts. A first-round RT-PCR of the TCR CDR3 used the HTBI primer set with the Qiagen OneStep RT-PCR kit. Using fastp trimming at Q25 and MiXCR clonotype assembly, TCRdb reanalyzed the public sequencing data and kept in-frame beta chains. Every entry covers one CDR3 protein and lists the most common genes and DNA from its rows. For this sample there are over 450,000 distinct CDR3 sequences; over 15% appear just once. Of the sample, 15% to 20% falls within the top ten clones. The sequenced sample consisted of blood. Receptors originate from a woman younger than 35 with Graves' ophthalmopathy.

This clonotype has ten or more counts. V gene TRBV7-2 combines with J gene TRBJ2-1; TRBD1 matches at 9 bases. Germline lookup yields CDR1 SGHTA and CDR2 FQGNSA. The V and J ends lost 2 bases and 2 bases, in that order; junction bases with no gene match: 7. The CDR3 extends over 17 amino acids. CDR3 in amino acids: CASSLRANRGPYNEQFF. The CDR3 coding sequence is TGTGCCAGCAGCTTACGAGCCAACAGGGGGCCCTACAATGAGCAGTTCTTC.

This clonotype has more than one count but fewer than ten. The chain is built from TRBV5-1 and TRBJ2-2; D is tentatively TRBD1 or TRBD2 (5 bases each). The CDR3 is 15 residues long. From germline, CDR1 is SGHRS and CDR2 YFSETQ. Trimming took off 7 bases at V and 1 base at J, with 14 bases between the two ends. The CDR3 nucleotides are TGCGCCAGCGCCTGGGGACGGATGAACACCGGGGAGCTGTTTTTT. It codes for CASAWGRMNTGELFF.

This clonotype was found many times. V and J are TRBV3-1 and TRBJ1-3; D gene unclear. Between the trimmed V and J ends, which lost 3 bases and 1 base, there was a span of 10 bases. This CDR3 comprises 15 residues. Germline-derived CDR1 and CDR2 are LGHDT and YNNKEL (reference sequence). DNA of the CDR3: TGTGCCAGCAGCCAGGGGTCGGCTTCTGGAAACACCATATATTTT. Its translation: CASSQGSASGNTIYF.

The chain carries TRBV6-2 or TRBV6-3 and TRBJ2-5; TRBD2 agrees at 7 bases. This CDR3 spans 14 amino acids. The germline CDR1 and CDR2 sequences are MNHEY and SVGEGT. V dropped 7 bases and J dropped 5; count of bases not matched to a gene: 10. The chain's CDR3 is CASIKGRAGETQYF. CDR3 nucleotide sequence: TGTGCCAGCATCAAAGGGAGGGCTGGGGAGACCCAGTACTTC.

As to this clonotype: The final CDR3 position lacks the conserved phenylalanine or tryptophan, pointing to a likely read error. The chain links TRBV28 to TRBJ1-5; 9 nucleotides line up with TRBD1. This CDR3 contains 14 residues. Germline values: CDR1 MDHEN, CDR2 SYDVKM. Trimming took 6 bases from V and 2 from J; bases not matched to a gene: 2. The CDR3 here is CASRDRGGNQPQHL. The CDR3 bases are TGTGCCAGCAGGGACAGGGGCGGCAATCAGCCCCAGCATCTT.

V and J are TRBV5-4 and TRBJ2-5, with D unclear. The germline CDR1 and CDR2 sequences are SGHNT and YYREEE (reference sequence). The CDR3 length is 14 residues. With 3 bases removed from V and 2 bases from J, the gap between germline ends came to 11 bases. The CDR3 sequence: CASSSNPYQETQYF. In nucleotides, the CDR3 is TGTGCCAGCAGCTCGAACCCGTATCAAGAGACCCAGTACTTC.

This clonotype was seen a few times. The rearrangement uses TRBV6-1 and TRBJ2-3; TRBD1 might be the D (7 bases). The V gene's germline CDR1 is MNHNS and CDR2 SASEGT. V lost 10 bases to trimming and J lost 1 base, with 15 bases between them. The CDR3 sequence is 14 residues long. The CDR3 coding sequence is TGTGCCACGCGACAGGGAGGACGCACAGATACGCAGTATTTT. The encoded protein is CATRQGGRTDTQYF.

This chain joins TRBV28 and TRBJ1-1, with TRBD1 as a possible D gene (6 bases). V lost 1 base, J lost 4 bases, and 28 bases lay in between. The CDR3 totals 20 residues. The germline gives CDR1 MDHEN, CDR2 SYDVKM. This CDR3 is CASSLFWVRQEPTSGTEAFF. The DNA for the CDR3 is TGTGCCAGCAGTTTATTTTGGGTGAGACAGGAACCCACTAGTGGCACTGAAGCTTTCTTT.

This clonotype was found a few times. The chain couples TRBV29-1 to TRBJ2-2; the D call may be TRBD1 or TRBD2 (5 bases each). Germline V lookup: CDR1 SQVTM, CDR2 ANQGSEA. V was shortened by 8 bases and J by 6 bases, with 10 bases between the two germline ends. The CDR3 runs to 11 residues. The CDR3 protein is CSCRDAGELFF. CDR3 DNA: TGCAGCTGCCGGGACGCCGGGGAGCTGTTTTTT.

This clonotype was found many times. The V call is TRBV28, the J call TRBJ2-7, with 7 bases matching TRBD1. Germline assignment: CDR1 MDHEN and CDR2 SYDVKM. Germline trimming cut 2 bases from V and 0 bases from J; bases unmatched to any gene: 4. This CDR3 comprises 15 residues. The CDR3 region is CASSLRGQNSYEQYF. CDR3 nucleotide sequence: TGTGCCAGCAGTTTAAGGGGACAGAACTCCTACGAGCAGTACTTC.

There are many counts of this clonotype. CDR3 loop: CASGPRPCGETEAFF. CDR3 DNA: TGTGCTAGTGGCCCCCGACCTTGCGGGGAAACTGAAGCTTTCTTT. This chain uses TRBV12-5 with TRBJ1-1; no clear D gene. The V and J ends lost 6 bases and 5 bases respectively, with 19 bases between them. CDR3 length equals 15 residues. Germline lookup yields CDR1 LGHNT and CDR2 FRNRAP. The full variable domain, its missing parts supplied by reference TRBV12-5 and TRBJ1-1, is DARVTQTPRHKVTEMGQEVTMRCQPILGHNTVFWYRQTMMQGLELLAYFRNRAPLDDSGMPKDRFSAEMPDATLATLKIQPSEPRDSAVYFCASGPRPCGETEAFFGQGTRLTVV.

The V gene is TRBV20-1, the J gene TRBJ2-3; D uncertain. Germline values: CDR1 DFQATT, CDR2 SNEGSKA (reference sequence). The CDR3 runs to 16 residues. The V end was cut by 5 bases, the J end by 0 bases, with 18 bases between. This CDR3 is CSAGFQYLSSTDTQYF. CDR3 bases: TGCAGTGCTGGGTTTCAATATCTTTCTAGCACAGATACGCAGTATTTT.

V is TRBV12-3 or TRBV12-4 and J is TRBJ2-3; possibly TRBD1 or TRBD2 for D (6 bases each). The V end was cut by 2 bases, the J end by 2 bases, with 17 bases between. The CDR3 spans 17 residues. The CDR3 sequence is CASSLWGAFPFTDTQYF. CDR3 nucleotide sequence: TGTGCCAGCAGTTTATGGGGGGCCTTCCCCTTCACAGATACGCAGTATTTT.

Ten or more counts support this clonotype. V usage is TRBV5-1 and J usage is TRBJ1-1; D may be TRBD1 (5 bases). Germline lookup yields CDR1 SGHRS and CDR2 YFSETQ. The CDR3 has 16 residues. V was clipped by 2 bases and J by 1 base, with 15 bases between them. The DNA of the CDR3 is TGCGCCAGCAGCTTAGGAGGGGTAGTCGAGAACACTGAAGCTTTCTTT. Translation: CASSLGGVVENTEAFF.

This chain joins TRBV28 and TRBJ1-1; D gene unclear. The CDR3 loop spans 15 amino acids. Germline V lookup: CDR1 MDHEN, CDR2 SYDVKM. V gave up 2 bases and J gave up 1 base, with 11 bases separating them. CDR3 region: CASSLPLWQNTEAFF. For the CDR3, the DNA is TGTGCCAGCAGTTTACCCCTTTGGCAGAACACTGAAGCTTTCTTT.

This clonotype was observed at least ten times. One junction end disagrees with the germline gene, perhaps due to a read error. This rearrangement joins TRBV11-2 to TRBJ2-1; D possibly matches TRBD1 or TRBD2 (5 bases each). The CDR3 extends over 12 amino acids. Germline V gives CDR1 SGHAT, CDR2 FQNNGV. The CDR3 sequence: CASSLEGYEQFF. CDR3 sequence (DNA): TGTGCCAGCAGCCTAGAGGGGTATGAGCAGTTCTTC.

The genes are TRBV28 and TRBJ2-7, with TRBD2 as a possible D gene (6 bases). Trimming left V 2 bases short and J 7 bases short, with 15 bases between. Germline CDR1 MDHEN, CDR2 SYDVKM. The length of the CDR3 is 14 residues. In DNA, the CDR3 is TGTGCCAGCAGTTTAGCGGGGACCACGAGGGAGCAGTACTTC. It translates to CASSLAGTTREQYF.